The clone carrying this T cell receptor (beta chain) was recorded only once. Its antigen remains unidentified. This entry comes from a study of regulatory T cells in long-lasting Graves disease. Study details: Persistence in Graves' disease denoted antithyroid drug use beyond 5 years alongside positive TSH receptor antibodies.

Study observations and caveats: TRBV28, TRBJ1-2 and TRBJ2-5 emerged as the favored segments in persistent disease. Those with persistent disease had in common more public clonotypes (2,741) than new patients (approximately 970).

Arm-PCR with iRepertoire HTBI primers amplified the CDR3 regions for these TCR beta libraries. TCRdb fed the multiplex PCR reads into MiXCR, producing one record per CDR3 protein. Of roughly 400,000 distinct CDR3 sequences listed, around a fifth were seen once; the top ten hold 13% to 15%. V shed 1 base, J shed 7 bases, and the junction held 9 bases outside the gene matches. This CDR3 contains 16 residues. Time point described: persistent/refractory GD, antithyroid drugs over 5 years with positive TRAb. After RNA was extracted from PBMCs, the TCR library was made from it. American Thyroid Association guidelines served as the basis for diagnosing Graves' disease.

This rearrangement joins TRBV12-3 or TRBV12-4 to TRBJ2-1; 8 positions match TRBD2. This TCR was sampled from a female donor with Graves disease. This specimen consisted of peripheral blood mononuclear cells (PBMCs), obtained when the disease was refractory, from a patient treated with antithyroid drugs. The CDR3 DNA reads as TGTGCCAGCAGTTTAGGACCCAGCGGGAGTGGAAATGAGCAGTTCTTC. Amino acid sequence: CASSLGPSGSGNEQFF.